This TCR beta chain was sequenced in a study of OX40 agonist ivuxolimab in advanced cancers. Overall study: Every 2 weeks, patients received ivuxolimab intravenously, dosed at 0.01 to 10 mg/kg. Of the participants, roughly 40% had some prior anti-PD-1, anti-PD-L1 or anti-CTLA-4 therapy, which was allowed. Whole-study results and caveats: At 0.1 to 3.0 mg/kg, clonal expansion of CD4+ and CD8+ blood T cells had occurred by week 6.

Excluded were patients having autoimmune disease history or systemic immunosuppression. Clones were sequenced by immunoSEQ multiplex PCR, and TCRdb holds only the in-frame ones, with some missing. Of tens of thousands of clones listed, under 95% are singletons. Comment on this clone: Its specificity is unknown.

CDR3 length: 15 amino acids. V shed 2 bases and J shed 0 bases, with 11 bases lying between them. Germline V gene sequence: CDR1 SGHRS, CDR2 YFSETQ. This sequence was found in an adult with an advanced solid tumor such as melanoma, head and neck, liver or kidney cancer. The sequences come from CD4+ or CD8+ T cells sorted from blood, collected in a trial of the OX40 agonist ivuxolimab. The chain has TRBV5-1 and TRBJ1-2; possible D gene TRBD1, 6 bases. CDR3 in amino acids: CASSLGGFSNYGYTF. As DNA, the CDR3 is TGCGCCAGCAGCTTAGGGGGTTTCTCTAACTATGGCTACACCTTC.